A selection of T cell receptor beta chains follows, all from one sample in a study of cytomegalovirus exposure and HLA in healthy donors. Profiled with immunoSEQ multiplex PCR; TCRdb holds only in-frame clones, not every one. The table has about 190,000 clones, 79% seen once; the top ten hold roughly 1.5%. Source material: PBMCs. Every receptor here comes from a woman between 18 and 30 years old in good health and CMV-seronegative. Each CDR3 is given without its conserved first and last residue. The order of the fields is V gene, CDR3 protein.

V gene: TRBV2
CDR3 protein: ASSEGQGLNTEAF

V gene: TRBV29-1
CDR3 protein: SVAGTSGRNYNEQF

V gene: TRBV2
CDR3 protein: ASSEARAANSPLH

V gene: TRBV28
CDR3 protein: ASSSPALGRTQY

V gene: TRBV5-1
CDR3 protein: ASSPVTNEKLF

V gene: TRBV4-1
CDR3 protein: ASSQDPHNLAEQY

V gene: TRBV28
CDR3 protein: ASRGPRGEQY

V gene: TRBV4-1
CDR3 protein: ASSRSGTKGGATGELF

V gene: TRBV28
CDR3 protein: ASSTGYNSPLH

V gene: TRBV5-1
CDR3 protein: ASSLAPSGEQF

V gene: TRBV29-1
CDR3 protein: SVEVGLSGNTIY

V gene: TRBV9
CDR3 protein: ASSVVSSSYNEQF

V gene: TRBV25-1
CDR3 protein: ASRFRGEDGYT

V gene: TRBV7-9
CDR3 protein: ASSRGQTYTQY

V gene: TRBV5-1
CDR3 protein: ASSSSGGYQETQY

V gene: TRBV4-2
CDR3 protein: ASSLGLAGNNEQF

V gene: TRBV7-2
CDR3 protein: ASSFGGSDTQY

V gene: TRBV5-6
CDR3 protein: ASSLEGELAGDEQY

V gene: TRBV7-6
CDR3 protein: ASSLESEFVPGELF

V gene: TRBV5-8
CDR3 protein: ASSLAGGGSEAF

V gene: TRBV5-1
CDR3 protein: ASSQETDKAAEQY

V gene: TRBV27
CDR3 protein: ASRPIRGQGLSPLH

V gene: TRBV27
CDR3 protein: ASSPGTVTTYGYT

V gene: TRBV25-1
CDR3 protein: ASSEYYSGTGNTGELF

V gene: TRBV10-3
CDR3 protein: AISEGTGRSPLH

V gene: TRBV6-5
CDR3 protein: ASSYRRGGSHDEQF

V gene: TRBV5-5
CDR3 protein: ASSLWASGSSYNEQF

V gene: TRBV9
CDR3 protein: ASSVALGGGQYNEQF

V gene: TRBV11-2
CDR3 protein: ASSFPRGQVPEQY

V gene: TRBV5-5
CDR3 protein: ASSLAGGWNEQF

V gene: TRBV7-2
CDR3 protein: ASSFLTGSRQPQH

V gene: TRBV28
CDR3 protein: ASSSGTGIGRTEAF

V gene: TRBV9
CDR3 protein: ASTDSRGYT

V gene: TRBV19
CDR3 protein: ASSIGTGGFDEQY

V gene: TRBV19
CDR3 protein: ASSIGGFEEF

V gene: TRBV7-9
CDR3 protein: ASSPGSGAF

V gene: TRBV5-4
CDR3 protein: ASSLGQGTLVNTEAF

V gene: TRBV29-1
CDR3 protein: SVEDPDRGYGYT

V gene: TRBV29-1
CDR3 protein: SVFRDREDEQF

V gene: TRBV5-8
CDR3 protein: ASSYGTDSPLH

V gene: TRBV10-1
CDR3 protein: ASNDPGQGTGELF

V gene: TRBV27
CDR3 protein: ASSLGGGQGRLEQY

V gene: TRBV25-1
CDR3 protein: ASRIAGHSSYNEQF

V gene: TRBV20-1
CDR3 protein: SAYQGYEQY